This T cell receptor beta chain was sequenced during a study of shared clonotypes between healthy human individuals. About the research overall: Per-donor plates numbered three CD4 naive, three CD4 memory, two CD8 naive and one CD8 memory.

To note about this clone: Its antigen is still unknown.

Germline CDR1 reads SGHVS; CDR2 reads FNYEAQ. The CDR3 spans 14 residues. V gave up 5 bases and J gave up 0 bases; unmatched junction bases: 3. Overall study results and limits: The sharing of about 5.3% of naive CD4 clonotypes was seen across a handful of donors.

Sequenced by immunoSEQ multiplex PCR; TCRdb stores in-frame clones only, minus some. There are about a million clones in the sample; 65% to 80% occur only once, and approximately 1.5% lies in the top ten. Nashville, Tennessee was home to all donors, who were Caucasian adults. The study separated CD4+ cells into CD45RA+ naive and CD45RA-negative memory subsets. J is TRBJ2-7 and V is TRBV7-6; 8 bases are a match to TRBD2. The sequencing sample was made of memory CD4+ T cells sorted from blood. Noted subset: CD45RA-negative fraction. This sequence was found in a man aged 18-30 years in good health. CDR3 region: CASSLSGSSYEQYF. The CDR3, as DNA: TGTGCCAGCAGCCTGAGCGGGAGCTCCTACGAGCAGTACTTC.